Listed here is a single T cell receptor (beta chain). Its antigen is still unknown. The sample belongs to a study of cytomegalovirus exposure and HLA in healthy donors. Findings and limits, study-wide: As a later analysis showed, a missense DCLRE1C variant was linked to trimming of TCR beta V- and J-genes.

The PCR ran on 60 Vbeta and 13 Jbeta primers. Produced via immunoSEQ multiplex PCR; TCRdb's table is partial and in-frame only. This sample's clone table lists approximately 170,000 clones. The V end lost 8 bases, the J end lost 7 bases, and 14 bases lay between the germline ends. CDR1 and CDR2 from the germline V gene are MNHGY and SAAAGT. The CDR3 contains 13 residues. The chain joins TRBV6-8 to TRBJ2-2, with D hard to call. The sequencing input was PBMCs. This TCR derives from a woman younger than 30 in good health and CMV-seropositive. CDR3 protein: CASGPYHGGELFF. The CDR3 DNA reads as TGTGCCAGCGGTCCCTATCATGGCGGGGAGCTGTTTTTT.